This is a list of T cell receptor beta chains from one sample in a study of shared clonotypes between healthy human individuals. Using immunoSEQ multiplex PCR, the repertoire was profiled, and TCRdb retains in-frame clones only, with some absent. This sample has 2 million or so clones, with around 96% found just once. Sequences were obtained from naive CD8+ T cells sorted from blood. Receptors were obtained from a man between 18 and 35 years old in good health. Each CDR3 is given with its conserved first and last residue. D genes are given only for firm matches. Where a row states a size, it is once, few, many or the class of an expanded clone; other rows omit it.

size: .; length: 14; J: TRBJ2-5; V: TRBV29-1; D: TRBD1; DNA: TGCAGCGTTGAAGATCCCCACAGGGGGGAGACCCAGTACTTC; CDR3: CSVEDPHRGETQYF
size: .; length: 14; J: TRBJ1-1; V: TRBV5-6; D: .; DNA: TGTGCCAGCAGCTGGGCCCCAGCGAGCACTGAAGCTTTCTTT; CDR3: CASSWAPASTEAFF
size: .; length: 15; J: TRBJ1-1; V: TRBV9; D: TRBD1; DNA: TGTGCCAGCAGCGCAGCACAGGGGGCTATGGCTGAAGCTTTCTTT; CDR3: CASSAAQGAMAEAFF
size: .; length: 15; J: TRBJ2-4; V: TRBV2; D: .; DNA: TGTGCCAGCAGTGAAGTCAGGATGGGCAAAAACATTCAGTACTTC; CDR3: CASSEVRMGKNIQYF
size: .; length: 14; J: TRBJ1-1; V: TRBV28; D: .; DNA: TGTGCCAGCAGTTTATACGGTTCGGGGGGTGAAGCTTTCTTT; CDR3: CASSLYGSGGEAFF
size: .; length: 21; J: TRBJ1-5; V: TRBV21-1; D: .; DNA: TGTGCCAGCAGCAAAGATTATAGGGGGACAGACGGGGAGCAAAGCAATCAGCCCCAGCATTTT; CDR3: CASSKDYRGTDGEQSNQPQHF
size: .; length: 16; J: TRBJ1-4; V: TRBV4-1; D: .; DNA: TGCGCCAGCAGCCAGGCTACGGAGGGAACTAATGAAAAACTGTTTTTT; CDR3: CASSQATEGTNEKLFF
size: .; length: 17; J: TRBJ1-1; V: TRBV12-5; D: TRBD1; DNA: TGTGCTAGTGGTTTCACTTTACAGGGGAAAATGAACACTGAAGCTTTCTTT; CDR3: CASGFTLQGKMNTEAFF
size: .; length: 14; J: TRBJ2-7; V: TRBV30; D: TRBD1; DNA: TGTGCCTGGAGTACCGGGACAGGGTCCTACGAGCAGTACTTC; CDR3: CAWSTGTGSYEQYF
size: .; length: 14; J: TRBJ2-7; V: TRBV19; D: .; DNA: TGTGCCAGTAGTATAGGCCAGGGGAACTACGAGCAGTACTTC; CDR3: CASSIGQGNYEQYF
size: .; length: 18; J: TRBJ1-2; V: TRBV6-8; D: .; DNA: TGTGCCAGTATACCGTGGACACTAACGTGGAGGCTTAACTATGGCTACACCTTC; CDR3: CASIPWTLTWRLNYGYTF
size: .; length: 11; J: TRBJ1-1; V: TRBV29-1; D: .; DNA: TGCAGCGTTGAAGTAGGGGGGAGAGCTTTCTTT; CDR3: CSVEVGGRAFF
size: .; length: 14; J: TRBJ2-5; V: TRBV29-1; D: .; DNA: TGCAGCGTTGAGGCAGCGGATCTCCGAGAGACCCAGTACTTC; CDR3: CSVEAADLRETQYF
size: .; length: 16; J: TRBJ2-5; V: TRBV9; D: .; DNA: TGTGCCAGCAGCCCGGGGATGACTAGTGGCCAAGAGACCCAGTACTTC; CDR3: CASSPGMTSGQETQYF
size: .; length: 13; J: TRBJ2-7; V: TRBV9; D: .; DNA: TGTGCCAGCAGCGTAGGAGGACCCCAAGAGCAGTACTTC; CDR3: CASSVGGPQEQYF
size: .; length: 14; J: TRBJ2-7; V: TRBV27; D: TRBD1; DNA: TGTGCCAGCACCCGTGAACAGGGGGGCTACGAGCAGTACTTC; CDR3: CASTREQGGYEQYF
size: .; length: 11; J: TRBJ2-7; V: TRBV6-6; D: .; DNA: TGTGCCAGCAGAGCGGACTGGGAGCAGTACTTC; CDR3: CASRADWEQYF
size: .; length: 13; J: TRBJ1-6; V: TRBV19; D: .; DNA: TGTGCCAGTACGGACGGATTTAATTCACCCCTCCACTTT; CDR3: CASTDGFNSPLHF
size: once; length: 15; J: TRBJ2-3; V: TRBV4-3; D: TRBD2; DNA: TGCGCCAGCAGCCTTGGAGCGGGAGGGGCAGATACGCAGTATTTT; CDR3: CASSLGAGGADTQYF
size: .; length: 15; J: TRBJ2-1; V: TRBV4-1; D: TRBD1; DNA: TGCGCCAGCAGCAATGACAGGGCCTATAATGATGAGCAGTTCTTC; CDR3: CASSNDRAYNDEQFF
size: once; length: 15; J: TRBJ2-6; V: TRBV28; D: TRBD1; DNA: TGTGCCAGCAGTGCACAGGGGGCTGGGGCCAACGTCCTGACTTTC; CDR3: CASSAQGAGANVLTF
size: few; length: 14; J: TRBJ1-1; V: TRBV30; D: .; DNA: TGTGCCTGGACGACTTGGCTGGAGGGGACTGAAGCTTTCTTT; CDR3: CAWTTWLEGTEAFF
size: .; length: 15; J: TRBJ2-7; V: TRBV30; D: .; DNA: TGTGCCTGGAATCGAGTGGGCGGAAGCTCCTACGAGCAGTACTTC; CDR3: CAWNRVGGSSYEQYF
size: .; length: 13; J: TRBJ1-2; V: TRBV9; D: .; DNA: TGTGCCAGCAGCGTAGCGGCAGGTTATGGCTACACCTTC; CDR3: CASSVAAGYGYTF
size: .; length: 14; J: TRBJ2-3; V: TRBV15; D: .; DNA: TGTGCCACCAGACCCCCCGGAGGCACAGATACGCAGTATTTT; CDR3: CATRPPGGTDTQYF
size: .; length: 15; J: TRBJ2-7; V: TRBV19; D: .; DNA: TGTGCCAGTAGTACGGGGTACGGGCTTTCCTACGAGCAGTACTTC; CDR3: CASSTGYGLSYEQYF
size: .; length: 15; J: TRBJ2-6; V: TRBV27; D: .; DNA: TGTGCCAGCAGTTCCCCCGGGTCTGGGGCCAACGTCCTGACTTTC; CDR3: CASSSPGSGANVLTF
size: .; length: 14; J: TRBJ2-5; V: TRBV9; D: TRBD2; DNA: TGTGCCAGCAGCGTAGGGACTAGCCAAGAGACCCAGTACTTC; CDR3: CASSVGTSQETQYF
size: .; length: 14; J: TRBJ1-1; V: TRBV6-5; D: .; DNA: TGTGCCAGCAGTTTGGGCGGGGCTTACACTGAAGCTTTCTTT; CDR3: CASSLGGAYTEAFF
size: .; length: 14; J: TRBJ2-1; V: TRBV6-1; D: TRBD2; DNA: TGTGCCAGCAGCCCAGGACTAGCGGAGCATGAGCAGTTCTTC; CDR3: CASSPGLAEHEQFF
size: .; length: 14; J: TRBJ2-2; V: TRBV9; D: .; DNA: TGTGCCAGCAGTTACAGGGGAGGCACCGGGGAGCTGTTTTTT; CDR3: CASSYRGGTGELFF
size: .; length: 15; J: TRBJ1-3; V: TRBV11-2; D: TRBD1; DNA: TGTGCCAGCAGCCACAGACAGGGGATTGGAAACACCATATATTTT; CDR3: CASSHRQGIGNTIYF